Below are 3 T cell receptor beta chains sequenced from a single sample in a study of vaccination and CD4 T cells after COVID-19. Scientists ran DNA taken from cultured CD4+ T cells through the Oncomine TCR Beta short-read assay for sequencing. TCRdb itself ran the PCR reads through MiXCR, one entry per CDR3 protein. This table has around 10,000 distinct CDR3 sequences, around 61% appearing once. Antigen specificity for these receptors is unknown. The treatment here: roughly 10-day PBMC culture with coronavirus spike peptide pools or control peptides (ViraFEST assay). Input material: CD4+ T cells from blood, cultured in vitro. Receptors originate from a human donor who had recovered from COVID-19.

CDR3 DNA: TGTGCCACCGGACTCCACGATGGGACCCAGTACTTC. As protein: CATGLHDGTQYF. V and J are TRBV7-9 and TRBJ2-5; D is perhaps TRBD2 (5 bases). Deletions cut 10 bases from V and 7 bases from J, with 16 bases between. The CDR3 contains 12 residues. Germline V gene data show CDR1 as SEHNR and CDR2 as FQNEAQ (reference sequence).

There are a few counts of this clonotype. This chain joins TRBV2 and TRBJ1-5; D uncertain. With 2 bases removed from V and 4 bases from J, the gap between germline ends came to 6 bases. This CDR3 region has 13 residues. Germline-derived CDR1 and CDR2 are SNHLY and FYNNEI. The CDR3 reads CASSERRNQPQHF. DNA of the CDR3: TGTGCCAGCAGTGAAAGGAGAAATCAGCCCCAGCATTTT. Full variable domain (remainder filled in from reference TRBV2 and TRBJ1-5): EPEVTQTPSHQVTQMGQEVILRCVPISNHLYFYWYRQILGQKVEFLVSFYNNEISEKSEIFDDQFSVERPDGSNFTLKIRSTKLEDSAMYFCASSERRNQPQHFGDGTRLSIL.

This clonotype appeared a few times. V and J are TRBV6-5 and TRBJ2-5; no firm D call. V lost 0 bases, J lost 2 bases, and 7 bases lay in between. The germline V gene encodes CDR1 MNHEY and CDR2 SVGAGI. The CDR3 consists of 14 residues. The CDR3 sequence is CASSYSTRQETQYF. CDR3 nucleotide sequence: TGTGCCAGCAGTTACTCGACGAGACAAGAGACCCAGTACTTC.